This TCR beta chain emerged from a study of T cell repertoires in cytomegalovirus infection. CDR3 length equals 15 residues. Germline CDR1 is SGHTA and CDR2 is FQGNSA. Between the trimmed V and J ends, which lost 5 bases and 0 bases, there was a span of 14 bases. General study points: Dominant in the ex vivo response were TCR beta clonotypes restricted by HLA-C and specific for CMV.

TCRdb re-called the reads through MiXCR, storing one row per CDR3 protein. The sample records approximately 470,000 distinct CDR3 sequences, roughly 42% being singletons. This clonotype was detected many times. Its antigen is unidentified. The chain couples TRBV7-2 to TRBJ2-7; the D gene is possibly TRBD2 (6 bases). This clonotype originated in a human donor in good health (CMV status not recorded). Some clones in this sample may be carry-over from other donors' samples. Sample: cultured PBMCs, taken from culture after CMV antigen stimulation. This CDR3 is CASSGRGGISYEQYF. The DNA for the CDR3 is TGTGCCAGCAGCGGGCGGGGCGGGATCTCCTACGAGCAGTACTTC.